This TCR beta chain was recorded in a study of beta chain features in type 1 diabetes. Concerning this clone: Its antigen is still unknown.

General study points: Type 1 diabetes patients had TCRB CDR3s that were shorter (moderately but significantly so) in all four CD4+ subsets.

The purity of all sorted populations exceeded 98%. Isolated RNA was reverse transcribed in full, so expressed TCRB transcripts were sequenced. The table came from immunoSEQ multiplex PCR; TCRdb's copy has only in-frame clones and leaves some out. The top ten clones hold approximately 0.011% of a sample with 350,000 to 450,000 clones, approximately 12% of them seen once. The CDR3 consists of 15 residues. Germline values: CDR1 SGHVS, CDR2 FQNEAQ. Trimming stripped 5 bases from V and 1 base from J, with 14 bases between. Specimen: naive CD4+ T cells from blood. The V call is TRBV7-8, the J call TRBJ1-1; the D gene is possibly TRBD1 (6 bases). The clonotype comes from a woman aged 18 to 35 with type 1 diabetes. DNA of the CDR3: TGTGCCAGCAGCCCTAATCGACAGGCGAACACTGAAGCTTTCTTT. As protein: CASSPNRQANTEAFF.